The 23 T cell receptor beta chains below all came from one sample that was sequenced in a study of PD-L1 blockade in urothelial cancer. Time point noted: peripheral blood 6 weeks after treatment start. Generated by immunoSEQ multiplex PCR, the TCRdb table keeps only in-frame clones and is missing some. The sample shows more than 90,000 clones, approximately 87% of them seen only once. Sequencing used PBMCs, obtained around atezolizumab (anti-PD-L1) treatment. These receptors were obtained from a man between 65 and 85 years old with urothelial cancer.

This chain connects TRBV19 to TRBJ1-5; D unresolved. V was clipped by 4 bases and J by 0 bases, with 7 bases between them. Germline CDR1 LNHDA, CDR2 SQIVND (reference sequence). The CDR3 consists of 14 residues. CDR3 region: CASSSRDSNQPQHF. Here the CDR3 DNA reads TGTGCCAGTAGTAGTAGAGATAGCAATCAGCCCCAGCATTTT. Full variable domain (remainder filled in from reference TRBV19 and TRBJ1-5): DGGITQSPKYLFRKEGQNVTLSCEQNLNHDAMYWYRQDPGQGLRLIYYSQIVNDFQKGDIAEGYSVSREKKESFPLTVTSAQKNPTAFYLCASSSRDSNQPQHFGDGTRLSIL.

This clone has only one observation. This chain links TRBV5-8 with TRBJ1-1; D possibly corresponds to TRBD1 (6 bases). The CDR3 is made up of 14 amino acids. Germline V gene sequence: CDR1 SGHTS, CDR2 YDEGEE. The V end lost 0 bases, the J end lost 3 bases, and 9 bases lay between the germline ends. In nucleotides, the CDR3 is TGTGCCAGCAGCTTGGGAGGGGGGGACACTGAAGCTTTCTTT. This gives the protein CASSLGGGDTEAFF.

The chain links TRBV6-5 to TRBJ1-6; TRBD1 might be the D (6 bases). This CDR3 comprises 16 residues. Trimming cost V 2 bases and J 7 bases, with 15 bases left between them. CDR1 is MNHEY and CDR2 is SVGAGI in the germline V gene. The CDR3 coding sequence is TGTGCCAGCAGTTACGGACCAGGGGCGATGAATTCACCCCTCCACTTT. Residues: CASSYGPGAMNSPLHF.

The chain uses TRBV10-3 and TRBJ1-2; 7 nucleotides align to TRBD1. Germline V CDR1 and CDR2: ENHRY, SYGVKD. CDR3 length: 15 amino acids. Trimming took 7 bases from V and 4 from J; bases not matched to a gene: 12. CDR3 coding DNA: TGTGCCATCACCGAGGCGCGGGACAGCACCTATGGCTACACCTTC. Translation: CAITEARDSTYGYTF.

This clone has more than one count but fewer than ten. J is TRBJ1-1 and V is TRBV6-6; perhaps TRBD1 as D (5 bases). CDR1 MNHNY and CDR2 SVGAGI come from the germline V gene (reference sequence). The CDR3 extends over 15 amino acids. Trimming cost V 7 bases and J 1 base, with 16 bases left between them. CDR3 amino acids: CASTSTQTENTEAFF. DNA of the CDR3: TGTGCCAGCACCTCCACCCAGACAGAGAACACTGAAGCTTTCTTT.

The rearrangement uses TRBV7-6 and TRBJ2-1; 14 nucleotides match TRBD2. CDR1 is SGHVS, CDR2 FNYEAQ, per germline. The V segment lost 5 bases and the J segment 8 bases; nucleotides outside the gene matches: 26. The CDR3 spans 22 residues. In DNA, the CDR3 is TGTGCCAGCAGCCGTGGGGGTGGGGGACTAGCGGGAGAGGGAGGTCGTTTCTATGAGCAGTTCTTC. Translating gives CASSRGGGGLAGEGGRFYEQFF.

The chain couples TRBV2 to TRBJ2-3, with D possibly being TRBD2 (5 bases). V was trimmed by 3 bases and J by 10 bases, leaving 8 bases between them. The CDR3 contains 11 residues. Germline-derived CDR1 and CDR2 are SNHLY and FYNNEI. As DNA, the CDR3 is TGTGCCAGCAGTGAGCCGGAGGCGCAGTATTTT. Residues: CASSEPEAQYF. Filled out from reference TRBV2 and TRBJ2-3, the complete variable domain reads EPEVTQTPSHQVTQMGQEVILRCVPISNHLYFYWYRQILGQKVEFLVSFYNNEISEKSEIFDDQFSVERPDGSNFTLKIRSTKLEDSAMYFCASSEPEAQYFGPGTRLTVL.

Here the CDR3 reads CASSRAAAGNTIYF. The CDR3 nucleotides read TGTGCCAGCAGCCGAGCGGCGGCTGGAAACACCATATATTTT. The chain employs TRBV9 and TRBJ1-3; unclear D gene. The CDR3 runs to 14 residues. Germline CDR1 and CDR2: SGDLS and YYNGEE. Trimming took off 4 bases at V and 2 bases at J, with 10 bases between the two ends. Drawing the rest from reference TRBV9 and TRBJ1-3, the complete variable domain is DSGVTQTPKHLITATGQRVTLRCSPRSGDLSVYWYQQSLDQGLQFLIQYYNGEERAKGNILERFSAQQFPDLHSELNLSSLELGDSALYFCASSRAAAGNTIYFGEGSWLTVV.

The chain combines TRBV6-6 with TRBJ1-2; D not resolved. The CDR3 has 14 amino acids. Trimming took 7 bases from V and 2 from J, leaving 14 bases between them. Germline CDR1 is MNHNY and CDR2 is SVGAGI (reference sequence). The CDR3 here is CASIRGGENYGYTF. The CDR3, as DNA: TGTGCCAGCATTCGTGGAGGCGAGAACTATGGCTACACCTTC.

This clone appeared once. This sequence joins TRBV9 and TRBJ1-1, with a possible D match to TRBD1 (6 bases). The germline V gene encodes CDR1 SGDLS and CDR2 YYNGEE. V lost 0 bases, J lost 1 base, and 10 bases lay in between. The CDR3 runs 15 residues. The CDR3 loop is CASSVAGQANTEAFF. As DNA, the CDR3 is TGTGCCAGCAGCGTAGCGGGACAAGCGAACACTGAAGCTTTCTTT.

Only one count was recorded for this clone. The chain joins TRBV6-6 to TRBJ2-2, with 8 bases that match TRBD2. The CDR3 is 14 amino acids. V shed 4 bases and J 5 bases; nucleotides not matched to a gene: 3. Germline values: CDR1 MNHNY, CDR2 SVGAGI (reference sequence). CDR3 sequence reads: CASSLVAGTGELFF. The CDR3 nucleotides are TGTGCCAGCAGTTTGGTAGCGGGAACCGGGGAGCTGTTTTTT.

The V call is TRBV14, the J call TRBJ1-1; a possible D gene is TRBD1 (6 bases). V was cut by 2 bases and J by 9 bases, with 19 bases left in between. CDR3 size: 15 residues. The germline V gene encodes CDR1 SGHDN and CDR2 FVKESK. This CDR3 is CASSQFRGATVKAFF. The CDR3 nucleotides read TGTGCCAGCAGCCAATTCAGGGGCGCGACGGTAAAAGCTTTCTTT.

This rearrangement joins TRBV20-1 to TRBJ1-2, with D unclear. Trimming left V 6 bases short and J 4 bases short, with 9 bases between. The CDR3 consists of 11 residues. Germline V gene data show CDR1 as DFQATT and CDR2 as SNEGSKA (reference sequence). CDR3 bases: TGCAGTGCCCGGGAAGTCTATGGCTACACCTTC. Its protein is CSAREVYGYTF.

The chain recombines TRBV18 with TRBJ2-2; possible D gene TRBD1, 5 bases. The CDR3 length is 16 residues. Per germline, CDR1 KGHSH and CDR2 LQKENI. Trimming shortened V by 5 bases and J by 0 bases, and 13 bases separated the two germline ends. The CDR3 region is CASSSQDNANTGELFF. CDR3 nucleotides: TGTGCCAGCTCATCACAGGACAACGCGAACACCGGGGAGCTGTTTTTT.

The chain uses TRBV5-6 and TRBJ2-1, with TRBD1 identical over 10 bases. CDR3 size: 14 residues. J was trimmed by 7 bases and V by 4 bases; bases with no gene match: 5. Germline values: CDR1 SGHDT, CDR2 YYEEEE. CDR3 in DNA: TGTGCCAGCAGCAGACAGGGGGCGTGGAATGAGCAGTTCTTC. Residues: CASSRQGAWNEQFF.

The V call is TRBV7-8, the J call TRBJ1-2, with D perhaps TRBD1 (6 bases). This CDR3 region has 15 residues. V was shortened by 3 bases and J by 8 bases, with 19 bases between the two germline ends. In germline, CDR1 is SGHVS, CDR2 FQNEAQ. The CDR3 reads CASSLGAEVAWGYTF. Written as DNA, the CDR3 is TGTGCCAGCAGCTTGGGGGCGGAGGTCGCATGGGGCTACACCTTC.

The chain is built from TRBV29-1 and TRBJ2-1; 7 nucleotides align to TRBD2. The germline gives CDR1 SQVTM, CDR2 ANQGSEA. The CDR3 consists of 15 residues. J lost 8 bases, V lost 1 base, and 11 bases had no gene match. The CDR3 is CSVEGAGAGFDEQFF. In DNA, the CDR3 is TGCAGCGTTGAAGGGGCGGGAGCGGGGTTTGATGAGCAGTTCTTC.

The V and J genes are TRBV15 and TRBJ1-2, with a tentative D call TRBD1 (5 bases). The ends were cut back, 0 bases at V and 8 bases at J, with 16 bases in the middle. CDR3 length: 15 residues. Looked up from germline, CDR1 is LNHNV and CDR2 is YYDKDF (reference sequence). As DNA, the CDR3 is TGTGCCACCAGCAGAGATCAGGGAACTACGGGCGGCTACACCTTC. Its protein is CATSRDQGTTGGYTF.

The gene calls are TRBV18 and TRBJ2-1; 12 bases are a match to TRBD1. The CDR3 runs 15 residues. The V segment lost 6 bases and the J segment 8 bases; nucleotides outside the gene matches: 8. The germline gives CDR1 KGHSH, CDR2 LQKENI. The CDR3 sequence: CASSPAGTGGYEQFF. CDR3 DNA sequence: TGTGCCAGCTCCCCAGCTGGGACAGGGGGCTATGAGCAGTTCTTC.

In its sample, this clone was seen a few times. The V gene is TRBV5-1, the J gene TRBJ1-5; D perhaps matches TRBD1 (5 bases). With 4 bases removed from V and 0 bases from J, the gap between germline ends came to 11 bases. Germline values: CDR1 SGHRS, CDR2 YFSETQ. CDR3 length: 15 residues. CDR3: CASSADTNSNQPQHF. The CDR3 nucleotides are TGCGCCAGCAGCGCGGACACCAATAGCAATCAGCCCCAGCATTTT. Full variable domain (remainder filled in from reference TRBV5-1 and TRBJ1-5): KAGVTQTPRYLIKTRGQQVTLSCSPISGHRSVSWYQQTPGQGLQFLFEYFSETQRNKGNFPGRFSGRQFSNSRSEMNVSTLELGDSALYLCASSADTNSNQPQHFGDGTRLSIL.

The chain uses TRBV11-1 and TRBJ2-7; no clear D gene. CDR3 length equals 16 residues. Germline V gene sequence: CDR1 SGHAT, CDR2 FQDESV (reference sequence). Trimming cost V 5 bases and J 1 base, with 18 bases left between them. CDR3 sequence: CASSPPRVIKSYEQYF. The DNA of the CDR3 is TGTGCCAGCAGCCCCCCCCGGGTCATCAAATCCTACGAGCAGTACTTC.

The CDR3 DNA is TGTGCCAGCACCTCGACAGTGAACACTGAAGCTTTCTTT. It codes for CASTSTVNTEAFF. V usage is TRBV6-1 and J usage is TRBJ1-1, with D perhaps matching TRBD1 (5 bases). Germline values: CDR1 MNHNS, CDR2 SASEGT. The CDR3 contains 13 residues. Trimming left V 7 bases short and J 0 bases short, with 9 bases between.

The chain is built from TRBV19 and TRBJ2-7, with 7 bases identical to TRBD2. This CDR3 is 15 amino acids long. In germline, CDR1 is LNHDA, CDR2 SQIVND (reference sequence). After removal of 2 bases from V and 0 bases from J, the junction contained 4 bases not matched to a gene. The CDR3 bases are TGTGCCAGTAGTATAAAGGGACTACCCTCCTACGAGCAGTACTTC. This gives the protein CASSIKGLPSYEQYF.